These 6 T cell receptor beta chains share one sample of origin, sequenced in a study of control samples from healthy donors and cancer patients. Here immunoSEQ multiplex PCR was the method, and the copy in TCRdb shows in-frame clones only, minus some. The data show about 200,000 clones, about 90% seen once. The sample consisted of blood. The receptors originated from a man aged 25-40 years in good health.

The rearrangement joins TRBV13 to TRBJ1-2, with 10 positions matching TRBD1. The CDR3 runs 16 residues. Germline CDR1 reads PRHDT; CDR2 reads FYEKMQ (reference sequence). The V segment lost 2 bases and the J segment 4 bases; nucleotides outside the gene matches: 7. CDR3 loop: CASSLKGQGVFYGYTF. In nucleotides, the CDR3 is TGTGCCAGCAGCTTAAAAGGACAGGGGGTCTTCTATGGCTACACCTTC. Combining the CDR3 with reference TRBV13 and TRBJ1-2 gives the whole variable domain AAGVIQSPRHLIKEKRETATLKCYPIPRHDTVYWYQQGPGQDPQFLISFYEKMQSDKGSIPDRFSAQQFSDYHSELNMSSLELGDSALYFCASSLKGQGVFYGYTFGSGTRLTVV.

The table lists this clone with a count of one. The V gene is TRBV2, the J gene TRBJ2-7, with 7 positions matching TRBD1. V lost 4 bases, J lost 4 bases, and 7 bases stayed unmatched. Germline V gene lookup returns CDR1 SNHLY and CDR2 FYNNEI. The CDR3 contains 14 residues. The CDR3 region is CASSGQGRGYEQYF. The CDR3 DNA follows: TGTGCCAGCAGTGGACAGGGACGCGGATACGAGCAGTACTTC. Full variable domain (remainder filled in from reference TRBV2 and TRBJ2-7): EPEVTQTPSHQVTQMGQEVILRCVPISNHLYFYWYRQILGQKVEFLVSFYNNEISEKSEIFDDQFSVERPDGSNFTLKIRSTKLEDSAMYFCASSGQGRGYEQYFGPGTRLTVT.

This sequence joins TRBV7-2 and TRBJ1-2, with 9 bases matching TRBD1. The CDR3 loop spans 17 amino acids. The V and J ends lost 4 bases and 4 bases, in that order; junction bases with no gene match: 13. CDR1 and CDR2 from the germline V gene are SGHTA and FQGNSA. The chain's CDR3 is CASSSTVPGQGVYGYTF. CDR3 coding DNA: TGTGCCAGCAGCTCTACTGTCCCGGGACAGGGCGTCTATGGCTACACCTTC.

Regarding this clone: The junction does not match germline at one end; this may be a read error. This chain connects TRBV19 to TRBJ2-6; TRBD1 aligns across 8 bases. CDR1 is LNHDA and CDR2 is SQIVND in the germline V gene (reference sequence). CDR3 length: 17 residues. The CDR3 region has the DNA TGTGCCAGTACGGGACAGGCGTACCTCTCTGAGGCCAACGTCCTGACTTTC. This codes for CASTGQAYLSEANVLTF. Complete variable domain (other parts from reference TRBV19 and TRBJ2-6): DGGITQSPKYLFRKEGQNVTLSCEQNLNHDAMYWYRQDPGQGLRLIYYSQIVNDFQKGDIAEGYSVSREKKESFPLTVTSAQKNPTAFYLCASTGQAYLSEANVLTFGAGSRLTVL.

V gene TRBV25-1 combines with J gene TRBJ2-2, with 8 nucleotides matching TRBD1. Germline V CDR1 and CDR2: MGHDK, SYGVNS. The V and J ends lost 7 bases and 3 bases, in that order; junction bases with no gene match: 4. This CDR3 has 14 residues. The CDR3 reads CASKTGGDTGELFF. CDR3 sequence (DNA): TGTGCCAGCAAAACAGGGGGTGACACCGGGGAGCTGTTTTTT.

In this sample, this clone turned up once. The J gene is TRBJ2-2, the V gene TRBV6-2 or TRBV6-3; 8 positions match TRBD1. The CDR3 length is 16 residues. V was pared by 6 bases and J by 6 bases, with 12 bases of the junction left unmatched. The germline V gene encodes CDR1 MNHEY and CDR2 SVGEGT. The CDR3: CASSKDRGVSSGELFF. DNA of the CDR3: TGTGCCAGCAGCAAAGACAGGGGTGTATCCTCCGGGGAGCTGTTTTTT.